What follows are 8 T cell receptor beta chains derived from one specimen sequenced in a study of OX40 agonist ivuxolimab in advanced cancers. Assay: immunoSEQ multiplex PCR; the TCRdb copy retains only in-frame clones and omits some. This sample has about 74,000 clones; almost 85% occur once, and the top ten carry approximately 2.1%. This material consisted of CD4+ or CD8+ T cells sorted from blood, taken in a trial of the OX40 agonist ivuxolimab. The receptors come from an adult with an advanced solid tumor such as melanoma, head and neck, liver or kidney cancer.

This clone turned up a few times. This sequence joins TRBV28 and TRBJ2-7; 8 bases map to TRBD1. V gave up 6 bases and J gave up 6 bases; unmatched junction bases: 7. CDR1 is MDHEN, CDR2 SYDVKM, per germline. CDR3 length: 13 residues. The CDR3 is CASRRQGTSEQYF. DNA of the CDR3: TGTGCCAGCAGGCGACAGGGGACAAGCGAGCAGTACTTC.

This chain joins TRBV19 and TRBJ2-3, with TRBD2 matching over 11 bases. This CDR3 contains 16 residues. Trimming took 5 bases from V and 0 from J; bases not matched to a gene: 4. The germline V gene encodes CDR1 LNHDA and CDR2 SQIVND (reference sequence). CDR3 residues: CASSPLAGGSTDTQYF. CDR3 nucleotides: TGTGCCAGTAGTCCCTTAGCGGGAGGGAGCACAGATACGCAGTATTTT.

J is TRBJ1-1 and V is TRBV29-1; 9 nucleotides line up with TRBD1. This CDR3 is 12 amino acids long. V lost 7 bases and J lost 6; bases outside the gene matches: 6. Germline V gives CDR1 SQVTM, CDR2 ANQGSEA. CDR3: CSARGQGPEAFF. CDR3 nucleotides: TGCAGCGCCCGAGGACAGGGGCCTGAAGCTTTCTTT.

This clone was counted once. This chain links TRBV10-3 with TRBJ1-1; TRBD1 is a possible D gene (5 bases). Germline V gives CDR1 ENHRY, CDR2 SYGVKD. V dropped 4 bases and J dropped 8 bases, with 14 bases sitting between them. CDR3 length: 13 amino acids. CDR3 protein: CAISAPGIPEAFF. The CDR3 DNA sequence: TGTGCCATCAGTGCTCCAGGGATTCCGGAAGCTTTCTTT.

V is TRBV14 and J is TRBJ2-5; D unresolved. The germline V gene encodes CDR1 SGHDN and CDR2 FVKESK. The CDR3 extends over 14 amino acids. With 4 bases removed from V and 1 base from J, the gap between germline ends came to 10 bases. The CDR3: CASSPQAVQETQYF. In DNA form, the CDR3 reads TGTGCCAGCAGCCCTCAAGCAGTCCAAGAGACCCAGTACTTC.

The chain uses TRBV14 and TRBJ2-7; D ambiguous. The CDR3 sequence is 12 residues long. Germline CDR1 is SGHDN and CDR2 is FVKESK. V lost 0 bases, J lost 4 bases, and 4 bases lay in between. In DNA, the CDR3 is TGTGCCAGCAGCCAAGACCATTACGAGCAGTACTTC. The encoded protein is CASSQDHYEQYF.

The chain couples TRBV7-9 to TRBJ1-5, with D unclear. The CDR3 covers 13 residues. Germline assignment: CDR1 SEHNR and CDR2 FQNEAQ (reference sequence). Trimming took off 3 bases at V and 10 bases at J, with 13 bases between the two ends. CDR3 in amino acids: CASSLAGIYPQHF. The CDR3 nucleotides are TGTGCCAGCAGCTTGGCGGGGATATACCCCCAGCATTTT.

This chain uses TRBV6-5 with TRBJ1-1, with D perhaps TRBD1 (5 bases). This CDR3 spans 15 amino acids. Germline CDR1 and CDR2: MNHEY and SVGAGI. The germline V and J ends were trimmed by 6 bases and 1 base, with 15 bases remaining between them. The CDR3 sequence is CASRSYDGGNTEAFF. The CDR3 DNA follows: TGTGCCAGCAGGTCCTATGATGGGGGGAACACTGAAGCTTTCTTT.